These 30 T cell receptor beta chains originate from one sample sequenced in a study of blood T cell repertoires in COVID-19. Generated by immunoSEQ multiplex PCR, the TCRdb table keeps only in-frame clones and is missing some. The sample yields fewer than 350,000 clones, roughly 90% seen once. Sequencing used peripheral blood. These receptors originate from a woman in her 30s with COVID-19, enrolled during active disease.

The CDR3 sequence: CASSSRLAGGSYEQYF. For the CDR3, the DNA is TGTGCCAGCAGCTCCAGACTAGCGGGGGGCTCCTACGAGCAGTACTTC. The chain links TRBV11-2 to TRBJ2-7; the match to TRBD2 covers 13 bases. The CDR3 is 16 residues long. CDR1 and CDR2 from the germline V gene are SGHAT and FQNNGV. V gave up 4 bases and J gave up 0 bases; unmatched junction bases: 3. Full variable domain (outside the CDR3, taken from reference TRBV11-2 and TRBJ2-7): EAGVAQSPRYKIIEKRQSVAFWCNPISGHATLYWYQQILGQGPKLLIQFQNNGVVDDSQLPKDRFSAERLKGVDSTLKIQPAKLEDSAVYLCASSSRLAGGSYEQYFGPGTRLTVT.

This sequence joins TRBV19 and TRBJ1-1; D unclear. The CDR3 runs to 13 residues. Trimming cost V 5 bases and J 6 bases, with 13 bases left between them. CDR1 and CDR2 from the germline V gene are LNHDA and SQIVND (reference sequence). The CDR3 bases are TGTGCCAGTAGTCCAGGAACCGGGGCTGAAGCTTTCTTT. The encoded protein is CASSPGTGAEAFF.

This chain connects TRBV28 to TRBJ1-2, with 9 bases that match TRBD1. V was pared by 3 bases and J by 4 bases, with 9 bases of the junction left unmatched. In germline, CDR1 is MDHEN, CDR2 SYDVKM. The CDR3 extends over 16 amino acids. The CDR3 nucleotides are TGTGCCAGCAGTTTCCGGCCGGACAGGGGCTTCTATGGCTACACCTTC. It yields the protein CASSFRPDRGFYGYTF.

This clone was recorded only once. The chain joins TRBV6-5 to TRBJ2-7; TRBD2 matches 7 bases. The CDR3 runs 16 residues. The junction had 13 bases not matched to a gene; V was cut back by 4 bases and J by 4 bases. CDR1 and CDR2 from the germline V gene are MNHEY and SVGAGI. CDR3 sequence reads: CASSSLREWGGYEQYF. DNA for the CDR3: TGTGCCAGCAGTTCCCTCCGGGAGTGGGGGGGATACGAGCAGTACTTC.

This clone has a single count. The CDR3 sequence: CASSLPGTGHEQYF. The CDR3, as DNA: TGTGCCAGCAGTTTACCTGGGACAGGTCACGAGCAGTACTTC. The chain has TRBV27 and TRBJ2-7; 8 bases match TRBD1. Germline CDR1 is MNHEY and CDR2 is SMNVEV (reference sequence). This CDR3 region has 14 residues. V lost 2 bases to trimming and J lost 5 bases; unmatched junction nucleotides: 5.

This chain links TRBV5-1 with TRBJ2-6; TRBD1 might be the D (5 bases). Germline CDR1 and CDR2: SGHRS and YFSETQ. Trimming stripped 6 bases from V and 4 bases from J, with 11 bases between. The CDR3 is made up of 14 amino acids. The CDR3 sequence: CASTVRTGANVLTF. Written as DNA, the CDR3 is TGCGCCAGCACCGTCCGGACAGGGGCCAACGTCCTGACTTTC. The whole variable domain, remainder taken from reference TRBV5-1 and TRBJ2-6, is KAGVTQTPRYLIKTRGQQVTLSCSPISGHRSVSWYQQTPGQGLQFLFEYFSETQRNKGNFPGRFSGRQFSNSRSEMNVSTLELGDSALYLCASTVRTGANVLTFGAGSRLTVL.

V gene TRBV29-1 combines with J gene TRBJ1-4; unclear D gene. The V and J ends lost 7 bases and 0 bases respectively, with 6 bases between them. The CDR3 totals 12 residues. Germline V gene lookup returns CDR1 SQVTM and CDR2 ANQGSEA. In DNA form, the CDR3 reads TGCAGCGGTTCCTCAACTAATGAAAAACTGTTTTTT. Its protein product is CSGSSTNEKLFF.

The CDR3 loop reads CASSPGTGFGNSPLHF. The DNA for the CDR3 is TGTGCCAGTAGTCCCGGGACAGGGTTCGGGAATTCACCCCTCCACTTT. The chain employs TRBV19 and TRBJ1-6; TRBD1 agrees at 9 bases. Germline lookup yields CDR1 LNHDA and CDR2 SQIVND (reference sequence). The V and J ends lost 5 bases and 7 bases, in that order; junction bases with no gene match: 9. CDR3 size: 16 residues.

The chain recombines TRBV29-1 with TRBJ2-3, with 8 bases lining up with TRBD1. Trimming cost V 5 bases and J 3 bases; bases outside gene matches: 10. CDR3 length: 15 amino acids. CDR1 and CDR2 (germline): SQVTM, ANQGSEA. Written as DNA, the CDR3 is TGCAGCGTTACCTCCCGGACAGGGCGAACAGATACGCAGTATTTT. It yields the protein CSVTSRTGRTDTQYF.

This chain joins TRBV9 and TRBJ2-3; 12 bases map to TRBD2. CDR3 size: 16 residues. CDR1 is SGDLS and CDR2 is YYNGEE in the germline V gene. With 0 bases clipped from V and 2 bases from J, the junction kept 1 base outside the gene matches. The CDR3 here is CASSVGTSGDTDTQYF. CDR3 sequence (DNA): TGTGCCAGCAGCGTAGGGACTAGCGGGGACACAGATACGCAGTATTTT.

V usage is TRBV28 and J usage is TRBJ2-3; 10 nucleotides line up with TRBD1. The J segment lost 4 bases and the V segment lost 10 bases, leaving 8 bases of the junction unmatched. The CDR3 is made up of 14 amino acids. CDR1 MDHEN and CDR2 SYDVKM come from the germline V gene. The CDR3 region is CAITDGQGADTQYF. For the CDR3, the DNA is TGTGCCATTACTGACGGACAGGGGGCAGATACGCAGTATTTT.

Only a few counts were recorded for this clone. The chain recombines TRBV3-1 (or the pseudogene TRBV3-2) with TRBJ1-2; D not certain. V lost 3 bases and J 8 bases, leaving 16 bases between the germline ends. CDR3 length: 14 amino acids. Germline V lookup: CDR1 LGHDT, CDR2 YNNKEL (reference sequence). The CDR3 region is CASSHMKIGGGYTF. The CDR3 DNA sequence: TGTGCCAGCAGCCATATGAAAATTGGAGGCGGCTACACCTTC.

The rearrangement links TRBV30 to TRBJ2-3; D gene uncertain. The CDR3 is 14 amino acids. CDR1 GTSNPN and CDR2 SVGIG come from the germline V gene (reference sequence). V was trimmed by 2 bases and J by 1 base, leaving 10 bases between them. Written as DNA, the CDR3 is TGTGCCTGGAGTCCGGGTGTAGGCACAGATACGCAGTATTTT. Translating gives CAWSPGVGTDTQYF.

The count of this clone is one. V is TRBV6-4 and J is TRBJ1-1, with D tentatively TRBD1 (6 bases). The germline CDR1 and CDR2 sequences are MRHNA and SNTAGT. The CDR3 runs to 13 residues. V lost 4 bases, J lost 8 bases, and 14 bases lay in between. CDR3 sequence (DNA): TGTGCCAGCAGTGCACTACAGGGCTCGGAAGCTTTCTTT. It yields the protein CASSALQGSEAFF.

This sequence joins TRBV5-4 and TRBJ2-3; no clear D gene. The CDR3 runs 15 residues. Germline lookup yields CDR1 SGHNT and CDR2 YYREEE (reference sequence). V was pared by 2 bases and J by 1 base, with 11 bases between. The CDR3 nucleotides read TGTGCCAGCAGCTTTGCAGCGCCGGGCACAGATACGCAGTATTTT. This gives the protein CASSFAAPGTDTQYF.

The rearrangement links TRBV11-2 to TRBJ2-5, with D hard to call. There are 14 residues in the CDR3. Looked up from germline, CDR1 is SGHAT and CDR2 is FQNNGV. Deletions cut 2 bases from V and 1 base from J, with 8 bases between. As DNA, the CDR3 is TGTGCCAGCAGCTTATCGACTTTCCAAGAGACCCAGTACTTC. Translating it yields CASSLSTFQETQYF.

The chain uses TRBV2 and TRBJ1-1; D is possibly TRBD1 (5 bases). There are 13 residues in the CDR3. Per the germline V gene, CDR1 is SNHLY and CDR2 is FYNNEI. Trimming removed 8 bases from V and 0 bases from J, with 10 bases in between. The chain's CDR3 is CASSGGVNTEAFF. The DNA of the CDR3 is TGTGCCAGCTCCGGGGGGGTGAACACTGAAGCTTTCTTT.

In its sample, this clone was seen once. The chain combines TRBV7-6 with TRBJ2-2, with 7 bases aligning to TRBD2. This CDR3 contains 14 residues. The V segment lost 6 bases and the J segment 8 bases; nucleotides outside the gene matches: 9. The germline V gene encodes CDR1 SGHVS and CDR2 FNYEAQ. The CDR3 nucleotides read TGTGCCAGCAGTATCGGCGGGGGTCCGGGGGAGCTGTTTTTT. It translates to CASSIGGGPGELFF.

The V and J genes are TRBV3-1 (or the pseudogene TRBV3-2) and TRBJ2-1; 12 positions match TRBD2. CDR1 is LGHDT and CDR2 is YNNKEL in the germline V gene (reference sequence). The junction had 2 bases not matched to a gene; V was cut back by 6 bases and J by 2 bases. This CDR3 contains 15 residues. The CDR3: CASSRTSGAYNEQFF. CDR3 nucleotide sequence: TGTGCCAGCAGTCGGACTAGCGGGGCCTACAATGAGCAGTTCTTC.

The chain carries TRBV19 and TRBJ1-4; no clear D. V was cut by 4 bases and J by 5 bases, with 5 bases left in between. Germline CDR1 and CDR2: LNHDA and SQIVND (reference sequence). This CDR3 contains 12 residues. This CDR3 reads CASSRANEKLFF. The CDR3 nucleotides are TGTGCCAGTAGTAGGGCCAATGAAAAACTGTTTTTT.

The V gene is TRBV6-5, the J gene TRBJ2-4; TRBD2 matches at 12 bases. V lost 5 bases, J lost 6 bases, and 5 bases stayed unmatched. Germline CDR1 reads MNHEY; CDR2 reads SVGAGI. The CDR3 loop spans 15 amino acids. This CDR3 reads CASSLAGGILNIQYF. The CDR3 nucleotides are TGTGCCAGCAGTCTAGCGGGGGGGATATTAAACATTCAGTACTTC.

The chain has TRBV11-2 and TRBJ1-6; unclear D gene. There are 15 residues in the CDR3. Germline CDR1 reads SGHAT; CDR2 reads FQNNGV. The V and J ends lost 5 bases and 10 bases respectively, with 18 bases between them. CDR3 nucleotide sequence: TGTGCCAGCAGCATTAGGTCTCGGGATAGGTCACCCCTCCACTTT. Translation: CASSIRSRDRSPLHF.

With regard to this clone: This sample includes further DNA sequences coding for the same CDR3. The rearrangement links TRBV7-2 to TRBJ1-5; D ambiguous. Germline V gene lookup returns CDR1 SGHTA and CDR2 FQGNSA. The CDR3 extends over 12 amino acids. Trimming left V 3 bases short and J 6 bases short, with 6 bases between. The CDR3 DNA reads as TGTGCCAGCAGCTTTCCGGGTCAGCCCCAGCATTTT. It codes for CASSFPGQPQHF.

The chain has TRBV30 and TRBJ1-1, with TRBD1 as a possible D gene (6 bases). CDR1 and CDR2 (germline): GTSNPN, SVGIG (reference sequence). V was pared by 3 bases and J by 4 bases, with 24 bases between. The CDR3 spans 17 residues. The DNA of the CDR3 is TGTGCCTGGAGGCCAGAACCAGGGGCTATTGATTTCACTGAAGCTTTCTTT. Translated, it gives CAWRPEPGAIDFTEAFF.

The CDR3 spells CASSPSGASTDTQYF. DNA for the CDR3: TGCGCCAGCAGCCCGAGCGGGGCCAGCACAGATACGCAGTATTTT. The V call is TRBV5-1, the J call TRBJ2-3; 7 positions match TRBD2. Trimming at V came to 4 bases and at J to 0 bases, leaving 5 bases not matched to a gene. CDR3 length: 15 amino acids. Germline V gene lookup returns CDR1 SGHRS and CDR2 YFSETQ.

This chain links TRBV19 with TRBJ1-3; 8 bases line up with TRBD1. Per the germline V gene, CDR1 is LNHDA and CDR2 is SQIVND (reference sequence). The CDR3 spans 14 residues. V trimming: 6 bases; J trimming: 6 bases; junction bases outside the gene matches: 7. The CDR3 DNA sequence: TGTGCCAGTAGCCCCCCAGGGGGCAAAAACACCATATATTTT. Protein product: CASSPPGGKNTIYF.

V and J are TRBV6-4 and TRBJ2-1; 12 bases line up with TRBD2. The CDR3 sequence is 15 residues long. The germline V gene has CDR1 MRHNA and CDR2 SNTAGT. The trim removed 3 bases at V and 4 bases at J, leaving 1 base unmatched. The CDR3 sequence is CASSELAGGYNEQFF. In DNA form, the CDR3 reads TGTGCCAGCAGTGAACTAGCGGGGGGATACAATGAGCAGTTCTTC.

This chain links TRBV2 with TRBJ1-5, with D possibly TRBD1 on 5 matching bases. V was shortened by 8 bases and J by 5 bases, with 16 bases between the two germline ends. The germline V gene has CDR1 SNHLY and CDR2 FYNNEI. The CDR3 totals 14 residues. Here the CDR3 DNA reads TGTGCCAGCCGGGGGACGGCCACGGATCAGCCCCAGCATTTT. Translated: CASRGTATDQPQHF.

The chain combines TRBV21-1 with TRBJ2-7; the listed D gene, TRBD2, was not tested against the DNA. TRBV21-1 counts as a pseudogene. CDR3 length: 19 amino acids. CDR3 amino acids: CASSKVVALWASESYEQYF. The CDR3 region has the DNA TGTGCCAGCAGCAAAGTCGTAGCGCTCTGGGCTAGCGAATCCTACGAGCAGTACTTC.

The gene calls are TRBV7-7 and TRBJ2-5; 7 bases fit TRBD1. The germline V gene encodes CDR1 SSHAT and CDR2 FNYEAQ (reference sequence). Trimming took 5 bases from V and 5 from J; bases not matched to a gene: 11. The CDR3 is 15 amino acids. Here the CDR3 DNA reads TGTGCCAGCAGCAACGGCTGGGGACAGTTGGAGACCCAGTACTTC. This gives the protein CASSNGWGQLETQYF.